The sequence of this TCR beta chain was determined in a study of OX40 agonist ivuxolimab in advanced cancers. For the study at large: Every 2 weeks, ivuxolimab was infused into the patients intravenously at between 0.01 and 10 mg/kg.

The CDR3 contains 11 residues. Germline V gives CDR1 DFQATT, CDR2 SNEGSKA (reference sequence). Method: immunoSEQ multiplex PCR; TCRdb's copy keeps in-frame clones and lacks some. Of tens of thousands of clones listed, approximately 90% are singletons. As to this clone: Its matching antigen is unknown.

Study-wide results and limits: On average, CD8+ T cells had more expanded clones than CD4+. Normalized T-cell clonal expansion was also low in some nonresponders.

Exclusion applied to patients with autoimmune disease history or systemic immunosuppression. The source material was CD4+ or CD8+ T cells sorted from blood, sampled in a trial of the OX40 agonist ivuxolimab. The chain combines TRBV20-1 with TRBJ1-1; D not certain. The sequence derives from an adult with an advanced solid tumor such as melanoma, head and neck, liver or kidney cancer. CDR3: CRVKGGTEAFF. The CDR3 DNA reads as TGCAGAGTCAAGGGTGGGACTGAAGCTTTCTTT.